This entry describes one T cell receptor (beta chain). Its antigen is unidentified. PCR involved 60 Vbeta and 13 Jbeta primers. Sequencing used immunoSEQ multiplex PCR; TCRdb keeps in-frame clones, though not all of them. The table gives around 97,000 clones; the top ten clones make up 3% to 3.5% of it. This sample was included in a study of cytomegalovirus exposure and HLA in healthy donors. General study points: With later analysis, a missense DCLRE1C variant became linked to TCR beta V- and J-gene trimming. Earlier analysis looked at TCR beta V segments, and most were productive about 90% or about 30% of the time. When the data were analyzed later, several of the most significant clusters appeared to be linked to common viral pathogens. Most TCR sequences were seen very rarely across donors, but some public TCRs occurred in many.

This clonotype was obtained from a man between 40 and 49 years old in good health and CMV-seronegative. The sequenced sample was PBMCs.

CDR3 nucleotide sequence: TGCGCCAGCAGCTCCGGGACAGGGAATCAGCCCCAGCATTTT. Its protein product is CASSSGTGNQPQHF. V usage is TRBV5-1 and J usage is TRBJ1-5; 9 positions match TRBD1. The CDR3 spans 14 residues. Unmatched junction bases numbered 2, after V lost 3 bases and J lost 4 bases. Per germline, CDR1 SGHRS and CDR2 YFSETQ.